This T cell receptor beta chain stems from a study of cytomegalovirus exposure and HLA in healthy donors. The germline gives CDR1 SGDLS, CDR2 YYNGEE. Trimming removed 0 bases from V and 9 bases from J, with 16 bases in between. The CDR3 covers 15 residues. PCR employed 60 Vbeta and 13 Jbeta primers. Sequencing used immunoSEQ multiplex PCR; TCRdb keeps in-frame clones, though not all of them. Among 200,000 to 250,000 clones listed, around 80% were seen once. The receptor's source is a man in his forties or fifties in good health and CMV-seronegative. The chain uses TRBV9 and TRBJ2-1; a weak D match, TRBD2 (5 bases). Sequenced material: PBMCs. This CDR3 is CASSVGGSATGEQFF. The CDR3, as DNA: TGTGCCAGCAGCGTAGGTGGTAGCGCCACCGGTGAGCAGTTCTTC.